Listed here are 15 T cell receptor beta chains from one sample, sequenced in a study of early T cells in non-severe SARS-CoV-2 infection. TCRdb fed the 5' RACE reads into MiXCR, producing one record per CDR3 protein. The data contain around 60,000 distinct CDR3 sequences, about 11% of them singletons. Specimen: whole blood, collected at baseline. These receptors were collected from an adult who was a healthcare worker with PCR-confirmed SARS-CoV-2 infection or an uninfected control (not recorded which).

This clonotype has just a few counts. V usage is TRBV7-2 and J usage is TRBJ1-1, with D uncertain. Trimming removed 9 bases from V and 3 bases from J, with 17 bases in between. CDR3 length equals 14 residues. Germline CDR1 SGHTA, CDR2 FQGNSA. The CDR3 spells CASFADLEDTEAFF. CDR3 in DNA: TGTGCCAGTTTCGCGGATCTGGAGGACACTGAAGCTTTCTTT.

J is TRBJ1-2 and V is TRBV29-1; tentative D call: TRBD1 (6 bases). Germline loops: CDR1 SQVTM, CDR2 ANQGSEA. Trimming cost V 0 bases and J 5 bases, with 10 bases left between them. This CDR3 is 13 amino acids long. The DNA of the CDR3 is TGCAGCGTTGAAGATAATCAGGGGTATGGCTACACCTTC. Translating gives CSVEDNQGYGYTF.

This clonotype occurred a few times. The CDR3 protein is CSARDAKTAYEQYF. The CDR3, as DNA: TGCAGTGCTAGAGATGCTAAGACTGCCTACGAGCAGTACTTC. The chain uses TRBV20-1 and TRBJ2-7; no reliable D call. The V and J ends lost 0 bases and 2 bases respectively, with 11 bases between them. CDR1 is DFQATT, CDR2 SNEGSKA, per germline (reference sequence). The CDR3 is 14 amino acids.

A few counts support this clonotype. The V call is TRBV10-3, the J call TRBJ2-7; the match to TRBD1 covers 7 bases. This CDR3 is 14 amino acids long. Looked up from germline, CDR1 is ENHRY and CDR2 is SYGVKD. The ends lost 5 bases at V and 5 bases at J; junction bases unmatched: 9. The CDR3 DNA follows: TGTGCCATCAGTCAGGGGGTAGGGATTGACGAGCAGTACTTC. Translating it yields CAISQGVGIDEQYF.

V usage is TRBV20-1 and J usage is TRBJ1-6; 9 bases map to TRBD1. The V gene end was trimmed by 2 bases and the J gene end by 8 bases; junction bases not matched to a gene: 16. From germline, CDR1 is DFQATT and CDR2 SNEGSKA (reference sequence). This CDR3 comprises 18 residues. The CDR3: CSARTPNTGGVFDSPLHF. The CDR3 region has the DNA TGCAGTGCTAGAACTCCTAACACAGGGGGCGTTTTTGATTCACCCCTCCACTTT.

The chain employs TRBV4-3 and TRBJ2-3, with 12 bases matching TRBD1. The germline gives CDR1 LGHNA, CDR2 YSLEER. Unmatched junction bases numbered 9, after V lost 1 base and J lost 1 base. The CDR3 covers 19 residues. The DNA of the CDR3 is TGCGCCAGCAGCCAAGGGTTCCGGGACAGGGGGCTTGGCACAGATACGCAGTATTTT. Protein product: CASSQGFRDRGLGTDTQYF.

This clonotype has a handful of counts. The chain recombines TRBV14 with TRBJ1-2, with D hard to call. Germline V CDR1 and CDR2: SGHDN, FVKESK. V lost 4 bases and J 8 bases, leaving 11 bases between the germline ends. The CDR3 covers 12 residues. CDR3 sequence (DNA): TGTGCCAGCAGCCCACTGGGCCTAGGCTACACCTTC. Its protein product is CASSPLGLGYTF.

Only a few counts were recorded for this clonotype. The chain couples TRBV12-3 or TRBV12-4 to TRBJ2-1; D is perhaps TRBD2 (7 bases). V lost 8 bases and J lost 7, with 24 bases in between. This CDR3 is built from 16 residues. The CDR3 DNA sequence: TGTGCCAGCCTAGCGTTAGTGGGGGGGGCCGGGAATGAGCAGTTCTTC. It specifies CASLALVGGAGNEQFF.

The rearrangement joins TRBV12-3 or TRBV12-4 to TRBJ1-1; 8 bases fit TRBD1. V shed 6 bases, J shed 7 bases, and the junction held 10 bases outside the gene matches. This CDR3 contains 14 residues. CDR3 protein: CASRAQGEGVEAFF. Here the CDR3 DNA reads TGTGCCAGCAGGGCACAGGGGGAAGGTGTTGAAGCTTTCTTT.

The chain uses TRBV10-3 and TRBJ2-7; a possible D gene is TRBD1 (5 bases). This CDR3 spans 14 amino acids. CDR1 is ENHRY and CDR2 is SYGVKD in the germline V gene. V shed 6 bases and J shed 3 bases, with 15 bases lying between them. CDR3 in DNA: TGTGCCATCAGGAAGGGGCCGGGCAGCTACGAGCAGTACTTC. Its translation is CAIRKGPGSYEQYF.

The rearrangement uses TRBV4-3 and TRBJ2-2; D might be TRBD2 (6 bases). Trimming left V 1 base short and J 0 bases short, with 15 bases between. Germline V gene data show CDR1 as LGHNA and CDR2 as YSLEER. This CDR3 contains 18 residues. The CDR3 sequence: CASSQVGSSGANTGELFF. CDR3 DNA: TGCGCCAGCAGCCAAGTTGGAAGCTCGGGAGCGAACACCGGGGAGCTGTTTTTT.

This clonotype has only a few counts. As DNA, the CDR3 is TGTGCCAGCAGCTTAGCCCGGGACAGGGGAAGCCCGTACGAGCAGTACTTC. Translating it yields CASSLARDRGSPYEQYF. The V call is TRBV7-2, the J call TRBJ2-7; 10 bases match TRBD1. CDR1 SGHTA and CDR2 FQGNSA come from the germline V gene. The V gene end was trimmed by 0 bases and the J gene end by 4 bases; junction bases not matched to a gene: 9. The CDR3 is made up of 17 amino acids.

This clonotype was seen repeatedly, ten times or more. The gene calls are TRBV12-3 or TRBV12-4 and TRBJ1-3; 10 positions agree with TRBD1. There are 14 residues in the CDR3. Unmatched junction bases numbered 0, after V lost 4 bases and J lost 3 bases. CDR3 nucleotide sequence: TGTGCCAGCAGTTGGACAGGGGGTGGAAACACCATATATTTT. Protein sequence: CASSWTGGGNTIYF.

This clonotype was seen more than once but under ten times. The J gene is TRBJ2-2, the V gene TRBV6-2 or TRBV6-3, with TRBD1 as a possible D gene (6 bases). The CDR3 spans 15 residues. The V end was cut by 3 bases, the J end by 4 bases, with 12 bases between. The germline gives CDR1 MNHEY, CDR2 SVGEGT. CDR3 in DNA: TGTGCCAGCAGTTATCCCAGGACAGCCACCGGGGAGCTGTTTTTT. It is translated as CASSYPRTATGELFF.

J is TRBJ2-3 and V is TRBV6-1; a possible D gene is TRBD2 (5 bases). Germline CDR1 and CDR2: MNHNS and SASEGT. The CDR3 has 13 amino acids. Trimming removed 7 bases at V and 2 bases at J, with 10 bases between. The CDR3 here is CASTPGVTDTQYF. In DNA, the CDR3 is TGTGCCAGCACTCCCGGGGTCACAGATACGCAGTATTTT.